The 11 T cell receptor beta chains below were found in one sample sequenced in a study of T cell repertoires in cytomegalovirus infection. TCRdb reanalysed the reads using MiXCR and keeps one entry per CDR3 protein. The sample lists about 240,000 distinct CDR3 sequences, approximately 13% seen once, with roughly 1.7% in the top ten. The sequencing sample was made of PBMCs. Every receptor here comes from a human donor in good health (CMV status not recorded). Some clones in this sample may be carry-over from other donors' samples.

In its sample, this clonotype was seen many times. Its ends do not fully match the called genes, so a read error is possible. V is TRBV6-2 or TRBV6-3 and J is TRBJ2-1; D uncertain. Germline assignment: CDR1 MNHEY and CDR2 SVGEGT. CDR3 size: 11 residues. The CDR3 spells CASSPPPGQVF. The CDR3 coding sequence is TGTGCCAGCAGCCCTCCCCCGGGCCAAGTCTTC.

This clonotype has ten or more counts. The chain recombines TRBV12-3 or TRBV12-4 with TRBJ1-5; D is uncertain. CDR3 size: 14 residues. Trimming stripped 4 bases from V and 5 bases from J, with 12 bases between. The CDR3 DNA is TGTGCCAGCAGTTGGAAAGAACGCCATCAGCCCCAGCATTTT. Protein: CASSWKERHQPQHF.

This clonotype was detected many times. The chain joins TRBV28 to TRBJ1-2, with 7 bases aligning to TRBD1. The germline V gene has CDR1 MDHEN and CDR2 SYDVKM. This CDR3 is built from 14 residues. The ends lost 7 bases at V and 1 base at J; junction bases unmatched: 6. CDR3 DNA sequence: TGTGCCAGCAACCGGGACAGCCTTAACTATGGCTACACCTTC. This codes for CASNRDSLNYGYTF.

Many counts were recorded for this clonotype. The chain recombines TRBV19 with TRBJ1-1, with 8 positions matching TRBD1. The CDR3 is made up of 16 amino acids. From germline, CDR1 is LNHDA and CDR2 SQIVND (reference sequence). V was clipped by 6 bases and J by 3 bases; unmatched bases: 12. CDR3 sequence reads: CASRTGTGPGDTEAFF. The CDR3 DNA reads TGTGCCAGTAGGACCGGGACAGGCCCCGGGGACACTGAAGCTTTCTTT.

This clonotype occurred many times. The CDR3 region has the DNA TGTGCCAGCAGCCCGGACGCTTCCTACGAGCAGTACTTC. Translating it yields CASSPDASYEQYF. The chain carries TRBV7-9 and TRBJ2-7; D gene unclear. The CDR3 extends over 13 amino acids. Trimming shortened V by 5 bases and J by 1 base, and 9 bases separated the two germline ends. Germline CDR1 reads SEHNR; CDR2 reads FQNEAQ (reference sequence).

This chain connects TRBV29-1 to TRBJ2-3; 7 bases are shared with TRBD2. Losses at the gene ends were 8 bases for V and 6 bases for J; bases not matched to a gene: 11. The CDR3 extends over 13 amino acids. Germline-derived CDR1 and CDR2 are SQVTM and ANQGSEA. The CDR3 loop is CSSMLAGVDTQYF. The CDR3 coding sequence is TGCAGCTCTATGCTTGCGGGAGTCGATACGCAGTATTTT.

This clonotype appeared many times. V and J are TRBV6-2 or TRBV6-3 and TRBJ2-3; a possible D gene is TRBD2 (5 bases). The V gene lost 6 bases and the J gene lost 5 bases, with 9 bases spanning the gap. This CDR3 contains 12 residues. The germline CDR1 and CDR2 sequences are MNHEY and SVGEGT. The DNA for the CDR3 is TGTGCCAGCAGCTGGAGCGGAGATACGCAGTATTTT. This gives the protein CASSWSGDTQYF.

This clonotype was counted many times. The rearrangement uses TRBV27 and TRBJ2-7; D not certain. Trimming shortened V by 5 bases and J by 0 bases, and 14 bases separated the two germline ends. CDR3 length: 15 amino acids. Germline V gene sequence: CDR1 MNHEY, CDR2 SMNVEV (reference sequence). The CDR3 region has the DNA TGTGCCAGCAGTAAGCAGGCCGAGAGCTCCTACGAGCAGTACTTC. Protein product: CASSKQAESSYEQYF.

V is TRBV5-1 and J is TRBJ1-5; D unresolved. The CDR3 runs to 15 residues. The ends were cut back, 0 bases at V and 1 base at J, with 8 bases in the middle. Germline assignment: CDR1 SGHRS and CDR2 YFSETQ. The CDR3 DNA is TGCGCCAGCAGCTTGGGCGATCCAAGCAATCAGCCCCAGCATTTT. Its protein is CASSLGDPSNQPQHF.

This clonotype has ten or more counts. The chain recombines TRBV7-2 with TRBJ2-7; 9 nucleotides line up with TRBD2. V was pared by 5 bases and J by 1 base, with 6 bases of the junction left unmatched. The CDR3 length is 15 residues. CDR1 is SGHTA and CDR2 is FQGNSA in the germline V gene. The CDR3 is CASSPSGRLSYEQYF. The CDR3 DNA sequence: TGTGCCAGCAGCCCCAGCGGGAGGCTGTCCTACGAGCAGTACTTC.

Ten or more counts support this clonotype. The chain couples TRBV25-1 to TRBJ1-6; weak D call: TRBD1 (6 bases). This CDR3 has 14 amino acids. The germline gives CDR1 MGHDK, CDR2 SYGVNS. The V end was cut by 4 bases, the J end by 7 bases, with 11 bases between. CDR3 nucleotides: TGTGCCAGCAGTGCCTGGGACAAAAATTCACCCCTCCACTTT. The encoded protein is CASSAWDKNSPLHF.